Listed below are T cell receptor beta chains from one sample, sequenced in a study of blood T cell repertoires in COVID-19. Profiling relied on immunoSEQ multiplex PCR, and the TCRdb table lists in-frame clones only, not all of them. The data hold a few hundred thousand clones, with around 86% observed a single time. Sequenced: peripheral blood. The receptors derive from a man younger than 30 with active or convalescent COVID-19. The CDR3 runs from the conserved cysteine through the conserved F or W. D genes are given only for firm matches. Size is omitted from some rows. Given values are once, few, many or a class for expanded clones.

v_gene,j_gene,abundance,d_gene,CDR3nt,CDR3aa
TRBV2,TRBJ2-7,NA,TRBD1,TGTGCCAGCCTCGTAGGGGACAGGGAGAGTTGGGAGCAGTACTTC,CASLVGDRESWEQYF
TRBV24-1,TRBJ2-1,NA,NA,TGTGCCACCAGTGATTTCAACTCTTACAATGAGCAGTTCTTC,CATSDFNSYNEQFF
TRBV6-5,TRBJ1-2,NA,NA,TGTGCCAGCAGCATAAAGGGGCCGAACTATGGCTACACCTTC,CASSIKGPNYGYTF
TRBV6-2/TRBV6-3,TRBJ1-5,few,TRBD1,TGTGCCAGCAGTCCCTGGGAGACAGGGAGCATGGTCTCTCAGCCCCAGCATTTT,CASSPWETGSMVSQPQHF
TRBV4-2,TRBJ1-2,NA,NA,TGTGCCAGCGCGGCGGGCCCCCAAAACTATGGCTACACCTTC,CASAAGPQNYGYTF
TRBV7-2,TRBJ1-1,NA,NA,TGTGCCAGCAGCTTACGGGGTTGGAGCACTGAAGCTTTCTTT,CASSLRGWSTEAFF
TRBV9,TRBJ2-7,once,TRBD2,TGTGCCAGCAGCGCCGGGACTAGCGTTCCCTACGAGCAGTACTTC,CASSAGTSVPYEQYF
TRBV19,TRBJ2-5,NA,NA,TGTGCCAGTAGGACGACAGAGGTGGAGACCCAGTACTTC,CASRTTEVETQYF
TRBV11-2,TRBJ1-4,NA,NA,TGTGCCAGCAGCCCCCGGAGGGATGAAAAACTGTTTTTT,CASSPRRDEKLFF
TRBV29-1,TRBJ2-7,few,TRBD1,TGCAGCGCCGGGGACAGGGGAAGCTCCTACGAGCAGTACTTC,CSAGDRGSSYEQYF
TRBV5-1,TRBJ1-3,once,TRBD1,TGCGCCAGCAGCTTGGCCGGAGGGACAGGGAACGGTCCGGTCTCTGGAAACACCATATATTTT,CASSLAGGTGNGPVSGNTIYF
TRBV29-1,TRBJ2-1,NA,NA,TGCAGCGTAGGGGACACCTCCTACAATGAGCAGTTCTTC,CSVGDTSYNEQFF
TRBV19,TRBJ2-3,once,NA,TGTGCCAGTAGTCAGGGTCTCGCAGATACGCAGTATTTT,CASSQGLADTQYF
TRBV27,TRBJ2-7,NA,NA,TGTGCCAGCAGTTCCGGGACTTCGACGAGGGAGCAGTACTTC,CASSSGTSTREQYF
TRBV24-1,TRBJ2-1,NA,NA,TGTGCCACCAGTGACCCAGGGTTACATGGCGATGAGCAGTTCTTC,CATSDPGLHGDEQFF
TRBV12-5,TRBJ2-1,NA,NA,TGTGCTAGTGGTCCCCGGTTAGGGGGGGCGCATGGAAATGAGCAGTTCTTC,CASGPRLGGAHGNEQFF
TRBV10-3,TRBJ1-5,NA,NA,TGTGCCACCCCCCCGTATGACACCCCCGTGAATCAGCCCCAGCATTTT,CATPPYDTPVNQPQHF